The 14 T cell receptor beta chains in this list originate from one sample, sequenced in a study of early T cells in non-severe SARS-CoV-2 infection. MiXCR, applied by TCRdb to the 5' RACE reads, yields one record per CDR3 protein. The profile shows fewer than 55,000 distinct CDR3 sequences, approximately 6.2% of them singletons. Sequenced here: whole blood, sampled at baseline. The receptor set was obtained from an adult who was a healthcare worker with PCR-confirmed SARS-CoV-2 infection or an uninfected control (not recorded which).

The chain combines TRBV18 with TRBJ1-1, with D perhaps TRBD1 (6 bases). CDR1 is KGHSH and CDR2 is LQKENI in the germline V gene. With 0 bases removed from V and 1 base from J, the gap between germline ends came to 6 bases. This CDR3 has 14 amino acids. CDR3 bases: TGTGCCAGCTCACCACCGGACAGGAACACTGAAGCTTTCTTT. It encodes CASSPPDRNTEAFF.

The CDR3: CASSQSVTGELFF. For the CDR3, the DNA is TGTGCCAGCAGTCAATCAGTTACCGGGGAGCTGTTTTTT. The gene calls are TRBV12-3 or TRBV12-4 and TRBJ2-2; D uncertain. The CDR3 has 13 amino acids. The V end was cut by 5 bases, the J end by 5 bases, with 9 bases between.

This clonotype was observed many times. This chain uses TRBV6-5 with TRBJ2-2; tentatively, D is TRBD1 (5 bases). CDR1 is MNHEY and CDR2 is SVGAGI in the germline V gene. V was shortened by 11 bases and J by 3 bases, with 16 bases between the two germline ends. This CDR3 region has 14 residues. The CDR3 spells CAGRSRADTGELFF. The CDR3 region has the DNA TGTGCCGGACGCTCCAGGGCGGACACCGGGGAGCTGTTTTTT.

This clonotype occurred many times. J is TRBJ1-5 and V is TRBV15, with D uncertain. CDR3 length: 12 amino acids. Germline CDR1 and CDR2: LNHNV and YYDKDF (reference sequence). V gave up 6 bases and J gave up 11 bases, with 14 bases separating them. CDR3 in amino acids: CATRPQVRSQHF. CDR3 in DNA: TGTGCCACCAGGCCCCAGGTTCGGTCCCAGCATTTT.

The V gene is TRBV19, the J gene TRBJ2-1; 9 bases map to TRBD2. V shed 2 bases, J shed 2 bases, and the junction held 4 bases outside the gene matches. CDR1 and CDR2 from the germline V gene are LNHDA and SQIVND (reference sequence). The CDR3 spans 16 residues. The CDR3 sequence: CASSISSGDTYNEQFF. CDR3 bases: TGTGCCAGTAGTATATCTAGCGGGGACACCTACAATGAGCAGTTCTTC.

This clonotype came up many times. The CDR3 loop is CASRGSSGRGAYEQYF. In DNA form, the CDR3 reads TGCGCCAGCAGGGGTAGTAGCGGGAGAGGGGCGTACGAGCAGTACTTC. This chain links TRBV10-2 with TRBJ2-7; the match to TRBD2 covers 9 bases. CDR1 WSHSY and CDR2 SAAADI come from the germline V gene. The CDR3 runs 16 residues. J lost 4 bases, V lost 6 bases, and 13 bases had no gene match.

This clonotype was observed a few times. The V gene is TRBV24-1, the J gene TRBJ2-1; D perhaps matches TRBD1 (6 bases). Germline CDR1 KGHDR, CDR2 SFDVKD. This CDR3 region has 16 residues. V lost 4 bases to trimming and J lost 0 bases, with 12 bases between them. The CDR3 DNA follows: TGTGCCACCAGTGACCCGAGGACAGTCTCCTACAATGAGCAGTTCTTC. Amino acids: CATSDPRTVSYNEQFF.

In this sample, this clonotype turned up many times. The chain couples TRBV5-5 to TRBJ1-1; D gene uncertain. Germline CDR1 SGHKS, CDR2 YYEKEE (reference sequence). The CDR3 loop spans 13 amino acids. Trimming left V 3 bases short and J 0 bases short, with 6 bases between. CDR3 coding DNA: TGTGCCAGCAGCTCGGAGATGAACACTGAAGCTTTCTTT. Its protein is CASSSEMNTEAFF.

This clonotype was counted ten times or more. This rearrangement joins TRBV10-3 to TRBJ1-3, with 9 bases matching TRBD1. Germline trimming cut 5 bases from V and 4 bases from J; bases unmatched to any gene: 3. Germline CDR1 ENHRY, CDR2 SYGVKD. This CDR3 spans 14 amino acids. DNA for the CDR3: TGTGCCATCAGTTCGGACAGGGGCGGAAACACCATATATTTT. Translating it yields CAISSDRGGNTIYF.

This chain connects TRBV2 to TRBJ2-2; 9 nucleotides line up with TRBD2. The CDR3 has 15 amino acids. Germline V gives CDR1 SNHLY, CDR2 FYNNEI. CDR3 region: CTTILAGANTGELFF. The CDR3 DNA is TGTACCACCATTTTAGCGGGGGCGAACACCGGGGAGCTGTTTTTT.

This clonotype has only a few counts. The V call is TRBV9, the J call TRBJ2-1; D is possibly TRBD1 or TRBD2 (5 bases each). This CDR3 spans 14 amino acids. The V gene's germline CDR1 is SGDLS and CDR2 YYNGEE. Trimming left V 2 bases short and J 2 bases short, with 8 bases between. CDR3 DNA sequence: TGTGCCAGCAGCGTGGGGACCACCTACAATGAGCAGTTCTTC. This codes for CASSVGTTYNEQFF.

This clonotype was observed many times. The V gene is TRBV6-2 or TRBV6-3, the J gene TRBJ2-7; 8 bases line up with TRBD1. The CDR3 has 14 amino acids. With 5 bases clipped from V and 6 bases from J, the junction kept 9 bases outside the gene matches. CDR1 is MNHEY, CDR2 SVGEGT, per germline. The CDR3 coding sequence is TGTGCCAGCAGTCCCGACAGGGGAGGAAGCGAGCAGTACTTC. It specifies CASSPDRGGSEQYF.

This clonotype has ten or more counts. The rearrangement links TRBV19 to TRBJ1-2, with D tentatively TRBD1 (5 bases). The length of the CDR3 is 15 residues. The germline CDR1 and CDR2 sequences are LNHDA and SQIVND (reference sequence). With 3 bases removed from V and 2 bases from J, the gap between germline ends came to 13 bases. The CDR3 nucleotides read TGTGCCAGTAGTATTTCCGCGGGGACGAACTATGGCTACACCTTC. Protein product: CASSISAGTNYGYTF. The variable domain in full, completed from reference TRBV19 and TRBJ1-2, reads DGGITQSPKYLFRKEGQNVTLSCEQNLNHDAMYWYRQDPGQGLRLIYYSQIVNDFQKGDIAEGYSVSREKKESFPLTVTSAQKNPTAFYLCASSISAGTNYGYTFGSGTRLTVV.

There are a few counts of this clonotype. The chain employs TRBV13 and TRBJ2-7; D possibly matches TRBD1 or TRBD2 (5 bases each). Germline loops: CDR1 PRHDT, CDR2 FYEKMQ (reference sequence). CDR3 length equals 17 residues. V was trimmed by 3 bases and J by 5 bases, leaving 23 bases between them. The CDR3 bases are TGTGCCAGCAGCTTCTGGGGAGCCGGGGCTGCTGCCCACGAGCAGTACTTC. This gives the protein CASSFWGAGAAAHEQYF.